This T cell receptor (beta chain) was sequenced in a study of breast tumors, draining lymph nodes, adjacent tissues. In TCRdb, the multiplex PCR reads were re-called with MiXCR into one record per CDR3 protein. The profile covers approximately 200,000 distinct CDR3 sequences, with 25% to 40% appearing a single time and more than 4% taken by the ten largest. Remarks on this clonotype: Its antigen remains unknown. Being one base from a much bigger clone, this may be a read error.

Study findings and constraints: Tumor TCR diversity was below lymph nodes but above nontumor tissue.

Germline V gives CDR1 LGHDT, CDR2 YNNKEL (reference sequence). The CDR3 totals 14 residues. Breast cancer patients provided tissue from their axillary draining lymph nodes. Sequencing used axillary lymph node tissue. The receptor's source is a female donor with breast cancer. Some clones in this sample may be carry-over from other donors' samples. The rearrangement joins TRBV3-1 to TRBJ2-7, with TRBD1 identical over 8 bases. The CDR3 reads CASSQSGGLYGQYF. The DNA of the CDR3 is TGTGCCAGCAGCCAATCAGGGGGCTTGTACGGGCAGTACTTC.